This T cell receptor (beta chain) came from a study of blood T cell repertoires in COVID-19. Study in general: PBMCs, B-cell-depleted T cells, or T cells provided the cDNA or gDNA that made up the material.

The CDR3 extends over 16 amino acids. Trimming at V came to 2 bases and at J to 4 bases, leaving 6 bases not matched to a gene. The germline V gene has CDR1 MGHRA and CDR2 YSYEKL. Data came from immunoSEQ multiplex PCR; TCRdb stores just in-frame clones and leaves some out. The sample has some 78,000 clones; roughly nine tenths are singletons. Sequenced sample: peripheral blood. This sequence joins TRBV4-1 and TRBJ1-5, with 9 bases matching TRBD1. The clonotype comes from a man aged 50-59 years with active or convalescent COVID-19. The CDR3 sequence is CASSQSTGTGNQPQHF. The CDR3 region has the DNA TGCGCCAGCAGCCAAAGTACCGGGACAGGGAATCAGCCCCAGCATTTT.